The following is a T cell receptor (beta chain) sequence with its context. Its antigen remains unidentified. No quality values exist for individual bases; no much larger clone is one base distant. TCRbeta CDR3 regions were sequenced with the immunoSEQ Assay. After extraction, genomic DNA underwent amplification by bias-controlled multiplex PCR, followed by high-throughput sequencing. Processing in the source paper ran as follows. To quantify the absolute abundance of each unique TCRbeta CDR3 region, sequences were collapsed and filtered. T cell fraction was estimated by normalization of TCRbeta template counts to usable DNA, with usable DNA being measured through amplification of reference genes present in all nucleated cells. Repertoire TCRs were annotated as SARS-CoV-2-specific by exact matching of V gene, CDR3 amino acid sequence and J gene to a known reactive TCR set. The reference SARS-CoV-2 TCR set was obtained from MIRA and was filtered for enrichment in COVID-19-positive ImmuneCODE repertoires, whereby public or cross-reactive TCRs were removed. Based on the MIRA antigens, annotated TCRs were further analysed at the level of specific ORF or position within ORF. Breadth was defined as the number of annotated unique rearrangements divided by the total number of unique productive rearrangements, and depth was defined as the summed frequency of the annotated unique rearrangements. TCR breadth was compared between groups using two-sided Wilcoxon rank-sum tests. The immuneACCESS repertoire file appears here via TCRdb, limited to in-frame rearrangements. These files lack a portion of the clones; in checked studies, under half of the deficit traces to unresolved V genes, and the cause of the others is not known. V, J and clone size were drawn from that table, and D and trimming were deduced from the DNA. Across this sample there are 350,000 to 450,000 clones, with 83% seen only once. The ten largest make up about 8% of the sample.

The treatment or condition label, as the study defines it: 15 to 20 received Ad26.COV2.S at low or high dose, single or two shots; roughly five received placebo; per-sample allocation not given. Repertoires of vaccine and placebo recipients were sequenced from samples taken on day 63 after the first injection. Cohort 1b enrolled 20 to 30 adults aged 18-55 years at a single site in Boston, USA, between 29 July and 7 August 2020. Ad26.COV2.S consisted of a replication-incompetent adenovirus type 26 vector by which a prefusion-stabilized SARS-CoV-2 spike protein from the original Wuhan strain was expressed. These data belong to a study of Ad26.COV2.S vaccination and SARS-CoV-2 variants (dated by TCRdb to the early 2020s). About the investigation overall: Donors in the vaccine arm were drawn from COV1001, a multicentre, randomized, double-blind, placebo-controlled phase I-IIa trial testing Ad26.COV2.S in healthy adults. Ad26.COV2.S was administered intramuscularly at a dose of 5x10^10 or 1x10^11 viral particles, either as one shot or as two shots given 56 days apart. The specificity and breadth of SARS-CoV-2-reactive T cell receptors after Ad26.COV2.S vaccination were assessed by TCRbeta repertoire sequencing. The TCR-sequenced set comprised approximately 32 samples: roughly 19 Ad26.COV2.S vaccine recipients, 5 placebo recipients and 8 SARS-CoV-2 convalescent individuals. Participants in the trial were split at random into five groups of five each, receiving low-dose or high-dose Ad26.COV2.S once or twice, or else placebo on both occasions. Investigators did not know the trial group allocation while performing experiments and assessing outcomes. What the study reported, not specific to this receptor: The study was not powered to compare responses between vaccine doses or regimens. Non-spike TCR breadth was comparable between vaccine and placebo recipients, consistent with the vaccine containing only spike. The authors noted that total T cell responses may have been underestimated by the TCR breadth and depth analyses. Substantial breadth of spike-specific CD8+ and CD4+ T cell responses was reported after vaccination. Ad26.COV2.S recipients had higher spike-specific TCR breadth than placebo recipients (P = 0.0014).

The input for sequencing was peripheral blood, taken in a trial of Ad26.COV2.S vaccine versus placebo. The clonotype originates from a person aged 18-65 years who received the Ad26.COV2.S COVID-19 vaccine or a placebo.

The CDR3 loop reads CASGGRLRKTQYF. The DNA sequence reads TGTGCCAGCGGTGGTCGCCTGAGGAAGACCCAGTACTTC. The V and J genes are TRBV28 and TRBJ2-5, with the D segment identity uncertain. V and J are truncated by 8 bases and 6 bases respectively, leaving an intervening sequence of 16 bases. Sequences MDHEN (CDR1) and SYDVKM (CDR2) are obtained from the germline V gene. The CDR3 covers 13 residues, taking in both the cysteine and the phenylalanine. Here the CDR3 DNA is all that survives: 39 bases in frame from base 1.